The next 11 T cell receptor beta chains were all read from a single sample in a study of T-cell reconstitution after alpha-beta-depleted transplantation in children. Unique molecular identifiers were used in preparing the TCRbeta library. MiXCR was run by TCRdb on the PCR reads, yielding one entry per CDR3 protein. The repertoire holds about 170,000 distinct CDR3 sequences, with 11% as singletons. The input for sequencing was PBMCs, taken before TCRalphabeta/CD19-depleted stem cell transplant. The receptors stem from a boy younger than 10 with acute myeloid leukemia, due to receive a stem cell transplant.

In its sample, this clonotype was seen many times. V is TRBV10-3 and J is TRBJ2-5, with 8 bases aligning to TRBD2. CDR1 and CDR2 from the germline V gene are ENHRY and SYGVKD. The J segment lost 4 bases and the V segment lost 2 bases, leaving 3 bases of the junction unmatched. The CDR3 extends over 14 amino acids. CDR3 region: CAISELGLAETQYF. In nucleotides, the CDR3 is TGTGCCATCAGTGAGCTAGGACTAGCAGAGACCCAGTACTTC.

This clonotype was seen many times. This chain uses TRBV6-6 with TRBJ2-1; TRBD2 agrees at 12 bases. The CDR3 contains 14 residues. Germline-derived CDR1 and CDR2 are MNHNY and SVGAGI (reference sequence). V dropped 8 bases and J dropped 4; count of bases not matched to a gene: 3. The CDR3: CASRLAGEYNEQFF. CDR3 DNA: TGTGCCAGCCGACTAGCGGGGGAATACAATGAGCAGTTCTTC.

This chain's CDR3 is CATTLYSAPRGNSPLHF. The CDR3 DNA is TGTGCCACCACCCTTTACTCTGCTCCGAGGGGGAATTCACCCCTCCACTTT. V gene TRBV3-1 combines with J gene TRBJ1-6, with D perhaps matching TRBD1 (6 bases). Deletions cut 10 bases from V and 7 bases from J, with 26 bases between. The CDR3 totals 17 residues. Per germline, CDR1 LGHDT and CDR2 YNNKEL (reference sequence).

This clonotype was recorded at least ten times. The chain employs TRBV4-2 and TRBJ2-3; 10 positions match TRBD2. The CDR3 length is 19 residues. Germline CDR1 LGHNA, CDR2 YNFKEQ. V shed 0 bases, J shed 9 bases, and the junction held 18 bases outside the gene matches. CDR3 sequence (DNA): TGTGCCAGCAGCCAAGATCTCACTGGAGCGGGAGGGCCTCGTGAGACGCAGTATTTT. Translated: CASSQDLTGAGGPRETQYF.

Many counts were recorded for this clonotype. V is TRBV10-1 and J is TRBJ2-7; the D gene is possibly TRBD1 (6 bases). CDR1 is WNHNN, CDR2 SYGVQD, per germline (reference sequence). With 8 bases removed from V and 0 bases from J, the gap between germline ends came to 17 bases. The CDR3 is 15 amino acids. The CDR3 DNA sequence: TGCGCCAGCGGGACCATGCAGGGGTACTCCTACGAGCAGTACGTC. Its translation is CASGTMQGYSYEQYV.

In this sample, this clonotype turned up many times. The chain couples TRBV5-1 to TRBJ2-7; 7 nucleotides match TRBD1. Trimming cost V 5 bases and J 0 bases; bases outside gene matches: 8. Germline loops: CDR1 SGHRS, CDR2 YFSETQ. The CDR3 runs to 15 residues. CDR3: CASRSGTAYSYEQYF. DNA of the CDR3: TGCGCCAGCAGATCCGGGACAGCCTACTCCTACGAGCAGTACTTC.

Ten or more counts support this clonotype. CDR3: CASSLGRGVTEAFF. In nucleotides, the CDR3 is TGTGCCAGCAGTTTAGGGCGGGGGGTCACTGAAGCTTTCTTT. The rearrangement joins TRBV27 to TRBJ1-1; perhaps TRBD1 as D (5 bases). Trimming left V 2 bases short and J 4 bases short, with 11 bases between. The CDR3 length is 14 residues. Germline V gene lookup returns CDR1 MNHEY and CDR2 SMNVEV (reference sequence).

This clonotype was counted at least ten times. This chain uses TRBV3-1 with TRBJ2-5, with TRBD1 as a possible D gene (5 bases). The CDR3 has 14 amino acids. Trimming took 4 bases from V and 5 from J, leaving 14 bases between them. From germline, CDR1 is LGHDT and CDR2 YNNKEL (reference sequence). CDR3 loop: CASSPDVGRETQYF. Written as DNA, the CDR3 is TGTGCCAGCAGCCCAGACGTGGGGCGCGAGACCCAGTACTTC.

With regard to this clonotype: Being one base from a much bigger clone, this may be a read error. Here the CDR3 DNA reads TGTGCCATCAGTTACTATAGGGGGGGGTCAGTCACGCAGTATTTT. Its protein product is CAISYYRGGSVTQYF. The V and J genes are TRBV6-5 and TRBJ2-3, with TRBD2 as a possible D gene (7 bases). CDR1 is MNHEY, CDR2 SVGAGI, per germline. The CDR3 is 15 residues long.

This clonotype was seen repeatedly, ten times or more. One end of the junction does not line up with germline, which may come from a read error. V usage is TRBV20-1 and J usage is TRBJ2-7; possibly TRBD2 for D (6 bases). This CDR3 comprises 11 residues. Germline V lookup: CDR1 DFQATT, CDR2 SNEGSKA (reference sequence). Here the CDR3 reads CSPRDGGEQYF. The CDR3 nucleotides read TGCAGTCCTAGGGACGGGGGCGAGCAGTACTTC.

This clonotype was detected ten times or more. V is TRBV9 and J is TRBJ2-3; 10 bases are shared with TRBD2. The CDR3 runs 17 residues. Germline assignment: CDR1 SGDLS and CDR2 YYNGEE. The V gene end was trimmed by 3 bases and the J gene end by 3 bases; junction bases not matched to a gene: 10. The CDR3 protein is CASSGSGGVYVTDTQYF. The CDR3 DNA is TGTGCCAGCAGCGGCAGCGGGGGGGTTTATGTAACAGATACGCAGTATTTT.